This T cell receptor beta chain was captured by sequencing in a study of spatial heterogeneity in lung cancer. Background on the study: Raw sequencing reads included, on average, more than 9.5 appearances of each unique TCR and UMI combination.

The time point denotes: sample taken at primary tumor resection. Donors were 55 to 75 untreated early-stage non-small cell lung cancer patients. The V gene lost 6 bases and the J gene lost 4 bases, with 19 bases spanning the gap. The CDR3 is 15 amino acids. The germline CDR1 and CDR2 sequences are ENHRY and SYGVKD. TCRdb reprocessed the 5' RACE reads with MiXCR, giving one entry per CDR3 protein. The sample contains roughly 40,000 distinct CDR3 sequences, approximately 6.3% of which appear only once. This sequence originates from a female donor with early-stage non-small cell lung cancer. The material sequenced was PBMCs, taken at surgery. The V gene is TRBV10-3, the J gene TRBJ2-7; D is possibly TRBD1 (6 bases). CDR3 sequence: CAIRGAAGTGYEQYF. CDR3 nucleotides: TGTGCCATCAGGGGCGCGGCCGGAACAGGGTACGAGCAGTACTTC.